The 9 T cell receptor beta chains below come from one sample, sequenced in a study of cytomegalovirus exposure and HLA in healthy donors. A multiplex PCR was run with 60 Vbeta primers and 13 Jbeta primers. The table came from immunoSEQ multiplex PCR; TCRdb's copy has only in-frame clones and leaves some out. The data show more than 100,000 clones, more than 70% seen once. What was sequenced was PBMCs. Every receptor here comes from a man aged 45 to 65 in good health and CMV-seropositive.

V usage is TRBV19 and J usage is TRBJ2-7; 7 nucleotides match TRBD2. The CDR3 covers 15 residues. The J segment lost 1 base and the V segment lost 5 bases, leaving 8 bases of the junction unmatched. The germline gives CDR1 LNHDA, CDR2 SQIVND (reference sequence). Here the CDR3 DNA reads TGTGCCAGTAGTCCCCCGGGGGGAACGTCCTACGAGCAGTACTTC. It encodes CASSPPGGTSYEQYF. Combining the CDR3 with reference TRBV19 and TRBJ2-7 gives the whole variable domain DGGITQSPKYLFRKEGQNVTLSCEQNLNHDAMYWYRQDPGQGLRLIYYSQIVNDFQKGDIAEGYSVSREKKESFPLTVTSAQKNPTAFYLCASSPPGGTSYEQYFGPGTRLTVT.

The chain uses TRBV5-6 and TRBJ2-7; TRBD1 might be the D (6 bases). Germline V CDR1 and CDR2: SGHDT, YYEEEE. There are 15 residues in the CDR3. The V end lost 0 bases, the J end lost 2 bases, and 12 bases lay between the germline ends. In DNA, the CDR3 is TGTGCCAGCAGCTTGGTCGGTCAGGGGACCTACGAGCAGTACTTC. Protein: CASSLVGQGTYEQYF.

The table lists this clone with a count of one. The gene calls are TRBV18 and TRBJ2-6; D possibly corresponds to TRBD1 (6 bases). CDR1 and CDR2 from the germline V gene are KGHSH and LQKENI. This CDR3 comprises 16 residues. The V gene lost 6 bases and the J gene lost 2 bases, with 14 bases spanning the gap. The CDR3 region is CASSQYRDPGANVLTF. The CDR3 DNA is TGTGCCAGCTCTCAATACAGGGACCCTGGGGCCAACGTCCTGACTTTC.

This chain connects TRBV7-9 to TRBJ1-4; 7 positions match TRBD1. The CDR3 runs 14 residues. Germline V CDR1 and CDR2: SEHNR, FQNEAQ (reference sequence). V lost 6 bases to trimming and J lost 4 bases; unmatched junction nucleotides: 5. The CDR3 loop reads CASRRGQFNEKLFF. CDR3 nucleotide sequence: TGTGCCAGCAGGAGGGGACAGTTTAATGAAAAACTGTTTTTT.

In this sample, this clone turned up a few times. V usage is TRBV5-8 and J usage is TRBJ2-2; 8 nucleotides agree with TRBD1. The CDR3 spans 16 residues. Germline trimming cut 1 base from V and 5 bases from J; bases unmatched to any gene: 7. CDR1 is SGHTS and CDR2 is YDEGEE in the germline V gene. The CDR3, as DNA: TGTGCCAGCAGCTTGTCAAGACAGGGGCTTACCGGGGAGCTGTTTTTT. This codes for CASSLSRQGLTGELFF.

This chain joins TRBV29-1 and TRBJ1-2; 7 bases line up with TRBD1. Germline CDR1 and CDR2: SQVTM and ANQGSEA. V shed 4 bases and J 0 bases; nucleotides not matched to a gene: 5. The CDR3 runs 14 residues. CDR3 bases: TGCAGCGTTGCCCCGACAGGGTCTAACTATGGCTACACCTTC. This sequence encodes CSVAPTGSNYGYTF.

This clone was seen a few times. The J gene is TRBJ2-7, the V gene TRBV28, with TRBD1 as a possible D gene (6 bases). The germline gives CDR1 MDHEN, CDR2 SYDVKM. CDR3 size: 15 residues. Trimming removed 2 bases at V and 5 bases at J, with 16 bases between. The CDR3: CASSLANTGRNEQYF. CDR3 DNA: TGTGCCAGCAGTTTAGCTAATACAGGGCGGAACGAGCAGTACTTC.

The sample holds a few counts of this clone. CDR3 nucleotide sequence: TGTGCCAGCAGCTTAGAGAGAGCGGGAGGGCCGAGGGCAGATACGCAGTATTTT. This translates into CASSLERAGGPRADTQYF. The V gene is TRBV11-1, the J gene TRBJ2-3; 10 nucleotides align to TRBD2. The germline CDR1 and CDR2 sequences are SGHAT and FQDESV (reference sequence). The CDR3 consists of 18 residues. After removal of 1 base from V and 4 bases from J, the junction contained 11 bases not matched to a gene.

The chain couples TRBV29-1 to TRBJ2-2; maybe TRBD1 (5 bases). The V gene lost 5 bases and the J gene lost 7 bases, with 8 bases spanning the gap. Per the germline V gene, CDR1 is SQVTM and CDR2 is ANQGSEA. The CDR3 extends over 11 amino acids. The CDR3 is CSVNRFGELFF. The CDR3, as DNA: TGCAGCGTTAACAGGTTCGGGGAGCTGTTTTTT.